This T cell receptor (beta chain) was sequenced during a study of control samples from healthy donors and cancer patients. Assay used: immunoSEQ multiplex PCR; TCRdb lists only in-frame clones, some missing. The table records roughly 64,000 clones, over 75% of them present only once. Trimming removed 4 bases at V and 8 bases at J, with 15 bases between. CDR1 SGHRS and CDR2 YFSETQ come from the germline V gene. The CDR3 consists of 14 residues. This clone showed up just once. The sample consisted of PBMCs. This sequence joins TRBV5-1 and TRBJ1-4; D not certain. The origin of this receptor is a woman aged 45-60 years with colorectal cancer. CDR3 sequence reads: CASSAQEGGEKLFF. DNA of the CDR3: TGCGCCAGCAGCGCCCAGGAAGGAGGAGAAAAACTGTTTTTT.